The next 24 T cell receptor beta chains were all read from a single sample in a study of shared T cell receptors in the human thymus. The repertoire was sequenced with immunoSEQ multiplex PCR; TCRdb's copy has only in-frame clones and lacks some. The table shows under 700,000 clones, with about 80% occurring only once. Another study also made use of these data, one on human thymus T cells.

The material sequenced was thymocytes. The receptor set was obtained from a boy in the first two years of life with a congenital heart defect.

The CDR3 here is CASSQAPGYEQFF. Here the CDR3 DNA reads TGCGCCAGCAGCCAAGCTCCAGGGTATGAGCAGTTCTTC. This chain uses TRBV4-3 with TRBJ2-1, with D perhaps TRBD1 (5 bases). Germline CDR1 is LGHNA and CDR2 is YSLEER. There are 13 residues in the CDR3. Trimming took 1 base from V and 8 from J, leaving 9 bases between them.

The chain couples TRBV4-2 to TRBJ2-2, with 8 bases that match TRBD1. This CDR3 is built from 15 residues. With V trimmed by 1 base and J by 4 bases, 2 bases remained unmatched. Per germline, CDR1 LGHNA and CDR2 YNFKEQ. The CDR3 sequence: CASSQAGGATGELFF. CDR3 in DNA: TGTGCCAGCAGCCAAGCAGGGGGCGCCACCGGGGAGCTGTTTTTT.

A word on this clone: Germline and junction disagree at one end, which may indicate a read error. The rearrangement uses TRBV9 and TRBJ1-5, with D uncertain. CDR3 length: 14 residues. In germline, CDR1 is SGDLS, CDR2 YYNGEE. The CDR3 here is CASRVPSSNQPQHF. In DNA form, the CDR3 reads TGTGCCAGCCGCGTTCCGAGTAGCAATCAGCCCCAGCATTTT.

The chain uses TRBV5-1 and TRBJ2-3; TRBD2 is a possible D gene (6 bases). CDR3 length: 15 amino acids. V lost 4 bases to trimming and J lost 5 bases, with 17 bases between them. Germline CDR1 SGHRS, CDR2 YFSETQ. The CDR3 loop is CASSLDRAAGDTQYF. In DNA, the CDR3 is TGCGCCAGCAGCCTGGATCGCGCAGCGGGAGATACGCAGTATTTT.

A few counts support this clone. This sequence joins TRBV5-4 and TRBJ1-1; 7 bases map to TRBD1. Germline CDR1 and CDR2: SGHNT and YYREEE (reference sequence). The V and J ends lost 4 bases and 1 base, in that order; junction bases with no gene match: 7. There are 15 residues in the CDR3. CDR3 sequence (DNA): TGTGCCAGCAGCCCCACGGGACAGCAGAACACTGAAGCTTTCTTT. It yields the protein CASSPTGQQNTEAFF.

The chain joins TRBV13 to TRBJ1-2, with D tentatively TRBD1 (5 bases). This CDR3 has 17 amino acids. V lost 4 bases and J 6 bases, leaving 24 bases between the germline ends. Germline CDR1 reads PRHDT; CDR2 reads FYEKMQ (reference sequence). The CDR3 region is CASSSRPKTGTLDGYTF. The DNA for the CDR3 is TGTGCCAGCAGCTCTCGACCAAAAACAGGAACTCTTGATGGCTACACCTTC.

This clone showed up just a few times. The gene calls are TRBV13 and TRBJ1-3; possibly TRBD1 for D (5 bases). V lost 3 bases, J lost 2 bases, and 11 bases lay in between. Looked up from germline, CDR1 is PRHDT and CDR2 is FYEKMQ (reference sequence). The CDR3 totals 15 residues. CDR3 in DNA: TGTGCCAGCAGCTTTGACAGCTGGACTGGAAACACCATATATTTT. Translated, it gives CASSFDSWTGNTIYF.

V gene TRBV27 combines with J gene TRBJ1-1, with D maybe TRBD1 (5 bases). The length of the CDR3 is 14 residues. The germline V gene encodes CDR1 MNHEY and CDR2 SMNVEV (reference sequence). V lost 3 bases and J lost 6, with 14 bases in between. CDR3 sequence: CASSFGGVGAEAFF. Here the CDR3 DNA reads TGTGCCAGCAGTTTTGGAGGGGTAGGGGCTGAAGCTTTCTTT.

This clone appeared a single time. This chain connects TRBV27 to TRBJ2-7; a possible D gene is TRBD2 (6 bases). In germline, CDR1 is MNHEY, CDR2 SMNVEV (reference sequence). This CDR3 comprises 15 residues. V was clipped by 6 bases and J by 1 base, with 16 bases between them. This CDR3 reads CASSGRASASYEQYF. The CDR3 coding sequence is TGTGCCAGCAGCGGGCGGGCTAGCGCATCCTACGAGCAGTACTTC.

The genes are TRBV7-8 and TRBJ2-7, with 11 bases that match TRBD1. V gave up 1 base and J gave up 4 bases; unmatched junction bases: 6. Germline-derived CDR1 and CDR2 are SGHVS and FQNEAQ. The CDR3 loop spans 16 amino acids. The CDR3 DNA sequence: TGTGCCAGCAGCTTAGGCCGGGACAGGGGGTTTTACGAGCAGTACTTC. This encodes CASSLGRDRGFYEQYF.

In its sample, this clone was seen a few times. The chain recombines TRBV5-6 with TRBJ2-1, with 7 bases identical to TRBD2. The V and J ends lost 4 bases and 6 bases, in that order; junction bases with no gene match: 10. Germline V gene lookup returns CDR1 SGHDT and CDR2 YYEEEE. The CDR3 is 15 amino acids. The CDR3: CASSQPMTSRNEQFF. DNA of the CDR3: TGTGCCAGCAGCCAACCGATGACTAGCCGCAATGAGCAGTTCTTC. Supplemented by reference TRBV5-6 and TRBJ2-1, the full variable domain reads DAGVTQSPTHLIKTRGQQVTLRCSPKSGHDTVSWYQQALGQGPQFIFQYYEEEERQRGNFPDRFSGHQFPNYSSELNVNALLLGDSALYLCASSQPMTSRNEQFFGPGTRLTVL.

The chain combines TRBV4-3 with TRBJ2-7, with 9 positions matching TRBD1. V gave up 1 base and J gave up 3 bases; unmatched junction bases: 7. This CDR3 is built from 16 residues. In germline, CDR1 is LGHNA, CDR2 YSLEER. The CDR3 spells CASSQGDRAPFYEQYF. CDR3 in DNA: TGCGCCAGCAGCCAAGGGGACAGGGCGCCCTTCTACGAGCAGTACTTC.

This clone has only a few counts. This CDR3 reads CASSLLAGGETRLFF. The DNA of the CDR3 is TGTGCCAGCAGTTTATTAGCGGGTGGGGAGACAAGACTGTTTTTT. V gene TRBV28 combines with J gene TRBJ1-4; D is undetermined. Trimming removed 1 base from V and 13 bases from J, with 19 bases in between. Germline-derived CDR1 and CDR2 are MDHEN and SYDVKM. The CDR3 totals 15 residues.

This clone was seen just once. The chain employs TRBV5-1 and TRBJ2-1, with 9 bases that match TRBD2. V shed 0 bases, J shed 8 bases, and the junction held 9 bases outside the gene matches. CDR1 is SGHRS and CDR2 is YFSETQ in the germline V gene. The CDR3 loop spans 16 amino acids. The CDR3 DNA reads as TGCGCCAGCAGCTTGGGGACGGCGGGACTAGCTTATGAGCAGTTCTTC. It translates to CASSLGTAGLAYEQFF. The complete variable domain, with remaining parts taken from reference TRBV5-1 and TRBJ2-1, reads KAGVTQTPRYLIKTRGQQVTLSCSPISGHRSVSWYQQTPGQGLQFLFEYFSETQRNKGNFPGRFSGRQFSNSRSEMNVSTLELGDSALYLCASSLGTAGLAYEQFFGPGTRLTVL.

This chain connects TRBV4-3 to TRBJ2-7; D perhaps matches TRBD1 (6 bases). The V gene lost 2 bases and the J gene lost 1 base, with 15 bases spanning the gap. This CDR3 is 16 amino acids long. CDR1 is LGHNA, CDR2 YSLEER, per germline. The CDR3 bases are TGCGCCAGCAGCCAAAAACGAGGGGGACCGTCCTACGAGCAGTACTTC. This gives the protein CASSQKRGGPSYEQYF.

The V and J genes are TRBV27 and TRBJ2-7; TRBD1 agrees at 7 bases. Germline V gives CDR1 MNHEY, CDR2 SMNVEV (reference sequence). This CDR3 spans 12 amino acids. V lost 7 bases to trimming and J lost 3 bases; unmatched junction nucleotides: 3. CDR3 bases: TGTGCCAGCACTGGGGACAGCTACGAGCAGTACTTC. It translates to CASTGDSYEQYF.

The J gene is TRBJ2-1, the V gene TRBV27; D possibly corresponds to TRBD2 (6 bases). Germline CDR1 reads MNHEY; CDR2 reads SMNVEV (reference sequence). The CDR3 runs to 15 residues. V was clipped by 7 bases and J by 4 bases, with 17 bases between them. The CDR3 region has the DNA TGTGCCAGCAAACGCGGGGTGGGTCCTTACAATGAGCAGTTCTTC. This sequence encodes CASKRGVGPYNEQFF.

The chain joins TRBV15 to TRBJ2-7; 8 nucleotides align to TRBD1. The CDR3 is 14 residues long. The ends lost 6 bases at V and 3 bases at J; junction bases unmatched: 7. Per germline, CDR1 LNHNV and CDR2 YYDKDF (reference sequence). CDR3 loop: CATRPEQGVYEQYF. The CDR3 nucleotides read TGTGCCACCAGGCCGGAACAGGGGGTCTACGAGCAGTACTTC.

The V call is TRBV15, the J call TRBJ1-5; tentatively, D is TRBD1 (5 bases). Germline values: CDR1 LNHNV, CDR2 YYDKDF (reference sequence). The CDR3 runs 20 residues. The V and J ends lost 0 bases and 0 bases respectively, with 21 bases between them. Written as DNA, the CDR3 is TGTGCCACCAGCAGAGATCTTGAACAGGTTCCTTTGTATAGCAATCAGCCCCAGCATTTT. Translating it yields CATSRDLEQVPLYSNQPQHF.

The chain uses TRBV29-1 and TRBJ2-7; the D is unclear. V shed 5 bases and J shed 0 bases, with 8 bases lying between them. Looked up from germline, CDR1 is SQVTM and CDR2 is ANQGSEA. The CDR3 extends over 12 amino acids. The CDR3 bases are TGCAGCGTTACTGGTTACTCCTACGAGCAGTACTTC. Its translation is CSVTGYSYEQYF.

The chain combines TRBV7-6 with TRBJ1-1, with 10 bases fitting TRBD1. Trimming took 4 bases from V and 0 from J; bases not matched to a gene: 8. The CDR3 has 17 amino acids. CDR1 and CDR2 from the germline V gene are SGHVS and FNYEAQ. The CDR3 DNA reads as TGTGCCAGCAGCTCCGGGACAGGGGCCGTCATGAACACTGAAGCTTTCTTT. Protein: CASSSGTGAVMNTEAFF.

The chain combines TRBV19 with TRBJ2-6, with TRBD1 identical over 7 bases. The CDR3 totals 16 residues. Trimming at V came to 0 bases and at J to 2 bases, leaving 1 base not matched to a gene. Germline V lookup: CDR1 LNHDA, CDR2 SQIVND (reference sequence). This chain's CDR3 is CASSIDRGTGANVLTF. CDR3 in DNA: TGTGCCAGTAGTATAGACAGGGGGACTGGGGCCAACGTCCTGACTTTC.

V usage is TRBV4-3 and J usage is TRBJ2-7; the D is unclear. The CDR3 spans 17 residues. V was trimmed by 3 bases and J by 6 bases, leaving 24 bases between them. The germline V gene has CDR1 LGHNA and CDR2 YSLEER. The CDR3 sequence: CASSQSPPSKESFEQYF. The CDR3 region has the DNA TGCGCCAGCAGCCAGAGCCCACCGTCCAAGGAGTCTTTCGAGCAGTACTTC.

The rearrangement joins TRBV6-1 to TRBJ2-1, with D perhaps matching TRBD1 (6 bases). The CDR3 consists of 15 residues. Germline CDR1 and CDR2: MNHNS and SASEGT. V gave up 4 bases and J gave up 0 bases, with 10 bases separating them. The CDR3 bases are TGTGCCAGCAGTGTACAGGGTTACTCCTACAATGAGCAGTTCTTC. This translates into CASSVQGYSYNEQFF.